A single sample gave rise to the 19 T cell receptor beta chains below, sequenced in a study of control samples from healthy donors and cancer patients. Profiling relied on immunoSEQ multiplex PCR, and the TCRdb table lists in-frame clones only, not all of them. In the table there are about 120,000 clones, around 87% of which are singletons. The sequenced sample consisted of blood. The receptors here all came from a man in his thirties or forties in good health.

The chain uses TRBV18 and TRBJ1-3; maybe TRBD1 (5 bases). Trimming took off 3 bases at V and 5 bases at J, with 17 bases between the two ends. CDR1 and CDR2 (germline): KGHSH, LQKENI. This CDR3 comprises 16 residues. The CDR3 region has the DNA TGTGCCAGCTCACCCCGGGACGGCGACCTTCGAAACACCATATATTTT. Amino acids: CASSPRDGDLRNTIYF.

This clone showed up just once. The J gene is TRBJ2-5, the V gene TRBV5-1; the match to TRBD1 covers 9 bases. Trimming at V came to 4 bases and at J to 5 bases, leaving 6 bases not matched to a gene. Per the germline V gene, CDR1 is SGHRS and CDR2 is YFSETQ. The CDR3 runs to 14 residues. The CDR3 nucleotides read TGCGCCAGCAGCCAGGACAGGGGAGGGGAGACCCAGTACTTC. This translates into CASSQDRGGETQYF.

This chain connects TRBV6-5 to TRBJ1-2; TRBD1 aligns across 8 bases. Germline V CDR1 and CDR2: MNHEY, SVGAGI. Trimming at V came to 6 bases and at J to 7 bases, leaving 13 bases not matched to a gene. This CDR3 contains 15 residues. The CDR3 coding sequence is TGTGCCAGCAGCCGGCCCGGACAGGGAGGGGTTGGCTACACCTTC. This sequence encodes CASSRPGQGGVGYTF.

This CDR3 is CSALRDRDEAFF. In DNA form, the CDR3 reads TGCAGCGCCCTCCGGGACAGGGATGAAGCTTTCTTT. The chain joins TRBV29-1 to TRBJ1-1, with TRBD1 identical over 9 bases. J was trimmed by 7 bases and V by 7 bases; bases with no gene match: 7. The CDR3 runs to 12 residues. CDR1 is SQVTM, CDR2 ANQGSEA, per germline.

CDR3 nucleotides: TGTGCCAGCAGCGCCCTCAGGGGGGATCAGCCCCAGCATTTT. It is translated as CASSALRGDQPQHF. The chain is built from TRBV6-5 and TRBJ1-5, with 7 bases matching TRBD1. After removal of 6 bases from V and 5 bases from J, the junction contained 7 bases not matched to a gene. This CDR3 spans 14 amino acids. Germline CDR1 is MNHEY and CDR2 is SVGAGI.

This rearrangement joins TRBV4-1 to TRBJ1-2; 7 bases agree with TRBD1. The ends lost 2 bases at V and 7 bases at J; junction bases unmatched: 7. The germline CDR1 and CDR2 sequences are MGHRA and YSYEKL. This CDR3 is 14 amino acids long. The CDR3, as DNA: TGCGCCAGCAGCCAACTCCCAGGGGGAGGTGGCTACACCTTC. Residues: CASSQLPGGGGYTF.

The J gene is TRBJ1-2, the V gene TRBV15; TRBD1 matches 11 bases. Per the germline V gene, CDR1 is LNHNV and CDR2 is YYDKDF (reference sequence). The junction had 4 bases not matched to a gene; V was cut back by 4 bases and J by 3 bases. The CDR3 runs to 15 residues. The CDR3, as DNA: TGTGCCACCAGCACGTGGGACAGGGGGGACTATGGCTACACCTTC. Amino acids: CATSTWDRGDYGYTF.

This clone has just one count. The genes are TRBV11-2 and TRBJ1-1, with TRBD1 matching over 7 bases. The V segment lost 2 bases and the J segment 8 bases; nucleotides outside the gene matches: 8. Germline V gene lookup returns CDR1 SGHAT and CDR2 FQNNGV. The CDR3 consists of 14 residues. The CDR3 coding sequence is TGTGCCAGCAGCTTAAACTTGGACAGGCTCGAAGCTTTCTTT. This gives the protein CASSLNLDRLEAFF.

The rearrangement uses TRBV29-1 and TRBJ2-3, with 8 positions matching TRBD1. V shed 6 bases, J shed 0 bases, and the junction held 8 bases outside the gene matches. Per the germline V gene, CDR1 is SQVTM and CDR2 is ANQGSEA. The CDR3 contains 15 residues. Written as DNA, the CDR3 is TGCAGCGTGGAGAGAGGACAGGGCAGCACAGATACGCAGTATTTT. Translating gives CSVERGQGSTDTQYF.

The rearrangement joins TRBV5-1 to TRBJ1-2; D gene ambiguous. Deletions cut 0 bases from V and 4 bases from J, with 7 bases between. Germline CDR1 and CDR2: SGHRS and YFSETQ. The CDR3 has 13 amino acids. CDR3 residues: CASSLARTYGYTF. DNA of the CDR3: TGCGCCAGCAGCTTGGCACGGACCTATGGCTACACCTTC.

J is TRBJ1-1 and V is TRBV19; 9 bases are a match to TRBD1. There are 17 residues in the CDR3. V lost 5 bases and J lost 2; bases outside the gene matches: 12. Germline V lookup: CDR1 LNHDA, CDR2 SQIVND (reference sequence). The CDR3 DNA reads TGTGCCAGTAGTCTCGTCCGGGACAGGGTCAATAACACTGAAGCTTTCTTT. Its protein is CASSLVRDRVNNTEAFF. Together with reference TRBV19 and TRBJ1-1, the CDR3 gives the full variable domain: DGGITQSPKYLFRKEGQNVTLSCEQNLNHDAMYWYRQDPGQGLRLIYYSQIVNDFQKGDIAEGYSVSREKKESFPLTVTSAQKNPTAFYLCASSLVRDRVNNTEAFFGQGTRLTVV.

Only a few counts were recorded for this clone. As DNA, the CDR3 is TGTGCCAGCTCACCATATAATTCACCCCTCCACTTT. It codes for CASSPYNSPLHF. The rearrangement joins TRBV18 to TRBJ1-6; D is undetermined. V lost 2 bases and J 4 bases, leaving 0 bases between the germline ends. The length of the CDR3 is 12 residues. Germline loops: CDR1 KGHSH, CDR2 LQKENI.

The J gene is TRBJ1-4, the V gene TRBV30; 10 positions agree with TRBD1. Germline loops: CDR1 GTSNPN, CDR2 SVGIG (reference sequence). The V gene end was trimmed by 2 bases and the J gene end by 6 bases; junction bases not matched to a gene: 3. This CDR3 comprises 14 residues. CDR3 nucleotide sequence: TGTGCCTGGAGTATAGACAGGGGGCATGAAAAACTGTTTTTT. Its translation: CAWSIDRGHEKLFF. Full variable domain (rest looked up from reference TRBV30 and TRBJ1-4): SQTIHQWPATLVQPVGSPLSLECTVEGTSNPNLYWYRQAAGRGLQLLFYSVGIGQISSEVPQNLSASRPQDRQFILSSKKLLLSDSGFYLCAWSIDRGHEKLFFGSGTQLSVL.

This chain joins TRBV9 and TRBJ2-3, with D unresolved. Germline CDR1 SGDLS, CDR2 YYNGEE. The V and J ends lost 0 bases and 4 bases respectively, with 3 bases between them. The CDR3 is 12 amino acids. The CDR3 DNA is TGTGCCAGCAGCGTAGTTTCAGATACGCAGTATTTT. Its protein is CASSVVSDTQYF.

This clone was seen once. The chain has TRBV6-2 or TRBV6-3 and TRBJ1-1; D unclear. CDR3 length: 14 residues. V lost 6 bases, J lost 3 bases, and 14 bases lay in between. Germline V gene lookup returns CDR1 MNHEY and CDR2 SVGEGT. The CDR3 is CASSPILVDTEAFF. CDR3 DNA sequence: TGTGCCAGCAGCCCGATTCTGGTGGACACTGAAGCTTTCTTT.

V and J are TRBV14 and TRBJ1-1; D is undetermined. Looked up from germline, CDR1 is SGHDN and CDR2 is FVKESK. Trimming cost V 1 base and J 3 bases, with 6 bases left between them. The CDR3 has 13 amino acids. The CDR3 reads CASSQVRYTEAFF. For the CDR3, the DNA is TGTGCCAGCAGCCAAGTTCGGTACACTGAAGCTTTCTTT.

This chain links TRBV5-4 with TRBJ1-6, with D hard to call. Germline loops: CDR1 SGHNT, CDR2 YYREEE (reference sequence). V lost 2 bases and J 5 bases, leaving 5 bases between the germline ends. CDR3 length: 13 residues. CDR3 sequence (DNA): TGTGCCAGCAGCTTCCAGGATAATTCACCCCTCCACTTT. Residues: CASSFQDNSPLHF.

V is TRBV19 and J is TRBJ2-1; no definite D call. CDR1 is LNHDA and CDR2 is SQIVND in the germline V gene (reference sequence). The CDR3 has 14 amino acids. V was pared by 2 bases and J by 5 bases, with 10 bases between. The CDR3 DNA is TGTGCCAGTAGTATAAGACTGCGGAACAATGAGCAGTTCTTC. This sequence encodes CASSIRLRNNEQFF.

The rearrangement uses TRBV10-1 and TRBJ2-7; 7 nucleotides agree with TRBD2. The CDR3 sequence is 15 residues long. The V segment lost 2 bases and the J segment 0 bases; nucleotides outside the gene matches: 4. CDR1 is WNHNN, CDR2 SYGVQD, per germline (reference sequence). The CDR3 bases are TGCGCCAGCAGTGAGCTAGCGGCTAGCTCCTACGAGCAGTACTTC. Translated: CASSELAASSYEQYF.